Reported below is one TCR beta chain. The CDR3 loop spans 16 amino acids. Germline V CDR1 and CDR2: DFQATT, SNEGSKA (reference sequence). Losses at the gene ends were 3 bases for V and 0 bases for J; bases not matched to a gene: 4. The sample is drawn from a study of T cell responses to AZD1222 COVID-19 vaccine. Clones were sequenced by immunoSEQ multiplex PCR, and TCRdb holds only the in-frame ones, with some missing. The sample includes approximately 150,000 clones, 90% to 95% of them seen just once. This TCR derives from an adult in good health. The sample was peripheral blood, taken on day 0 of AZD1222 vaccination. This chain connects TRBV20-1 to TRBJ2-3, with TRBD2 matching 12 bases. In DNA, the CDR3 is TGCAGTGCTAGTGTGCTAGCGGGGGGGAGCACAGATACGCAGTATTTT. Translating it yields CSASVLAGGSTDTQYF.